This T cell receptor (beta chain) stems from a study of cytomegalovirus exposure and HLA in healthy donors. Findings of the study overall: What was likely a sequencing artifact was a cluster of highly shared sequence variants. It was about 150 TCR beta chains that were listed as cytomegalovirus-associated.

Remarks on this clone: The target antigen is unknown.

The PCR contained 60 Vbeta and 13 Jbeta primers. The table came from immunoSEQ multiplex PCR; TCRdb's copy has only in-frame clones and leaves some out. The repertoire holds 250,000 to 350,000 clones, about nine tenths seen once, with roughly 4% in the top ten. Germline-derived CDR1 and CDR2 are MDHEN and SYDVKM. V lost 2 bases and J lost 3, with 10 bases in between. The CDR3 has 14 residues. The rearrangement joins TRBV28 to TRBJ2-5, with D unclear. The sequenced sample consisted of PBMCs. The receptor was derived from a middle-aged man in good health and CMV-seropositive. CDR3: CASSLVSVKETQYF. In nucleotides, the CDR3 is TGTGCCAGCAGTTTAGTGTCAGTTAAAGAGACCCAGTACTTC. Complete variable domain (other parts from reference TRBV28 and TRBJ2-5): DVKVTQSSRYLVKRTGEKVFLECVQDMDHENMFWYRQDPGLGLRLIYFSYDVKMKEKGDIPEGYSVSREKKERFSLILESASTNQTSMYLCASSLVSVKETQYFGPGTRLLVL.